This is a list of T cell receptor beta chains from one sample in a study of T cell repertoires in cytomegalovirus infection. Antigen specificity for these receptors is unknown. MiXCR, applied by TCRdb to the reads, yields one record per CDR3 protein. The sample yields under 500,000 distinct CDR3 sequences, about two fifths seen once. The sequencing here drew on cultured PBMCs, taken from culture after CMV antigen stimulation. The source of these receptors is a human donor in good health (CMV status not recorded). Some clones in this sample may be carry-over from other donors' samples. Both conserved end residues are part of each CDR3. D genes are given only for firm matches. The size entry is marked missing in some rows and otherwise reads once, few, many or a size class.

TRBV5-4	.	once	TRBJ2-3	TGTGCCAGCAGCTTGGCTACCACCACAGATACGCAGTATTTT	CASSLATTTDTQYF
TRBV4-1	.	.	TRBJ2-1	TGCGCCAGCAGCCAAGTTGGCTGGGGGGGCAACAATGAGCAGTTCTTC	CASSQVGWGGNNEQFF
TRBV7-2	.	.	TRBJ1-5	TGTGCCAGCACCCACCCGGGGCCGAATCAGCCCCAGCATTTT	CASTHPGPNQPQHF
TRBV28	.	.	TRBJ1-4	TGTGCCAGCAGTTCCGGTGATGAAAAACTGTTTTTT	CASSSGDEKLFF
TRBV11-2	.	.	TRBJ1-1	TGTGCCAGCAGTGAACGAAGAGAAGCTTTCTTT	CASSERREAFF
TRBV7-2	.	few	TRBJ1-5	TGTGCCAGCAGCTTATATAGCAGCGGTCAGCCCCAGCATTTT	CASSLYSSGQPQHF
TRBV7-6	.	few	TRBJ2-2	TGTGCCAGCAGCTCCCGACAGGAGGCTACCGGGGAGCTGTTTTTT	CASSSRQEATGELFF
TRBV7-2	.	.	TRBJ2-7	TGTGCCAGCAGCCCATTGGACGCCCCGGCGGATCTGTACTTC	CASSPLDAPADLYF
TRBV7-2	.	few	TRBJ1-6	TGTGCCAGCAGCTTAGTGGGTGAATCCTATAATTCACCCCTCCACTTT	CASSLVGESYNSPLHF
TRBV27	TRBD1	.	TRBJ1-2	TGTGCCAGCAGTTTAAGTCCAGGGGGAACCTATGGCTACACCTTC	CASSLSPGGTYGYTF
TRBV4-2	.	.	TRBJ2-1	TGTGCCAGCAGCCAAGACTGGGGGAACTACAATGAGCAGTTCTTC	CASSQDWGNYNEQFF
TRBV7-2	.	few	TRBJ2-1	TGTGCCAGCAGACGAGGACAGAGCTCCTACAATGAGCAGTTCTTC	CASRRGQSSYNEQFF
TRBV7-2	.	.	TRBJ1-4	TGTGCCAACAGCTTACGGGTTTACGGTGAAAAACTGTTTTTT	CANSLRVYGEKLFF
TRBV12-3/TRBV12-4	TRBD1	.	TRBJ1-1	TGTGCCAGCAGTCTCCGGGACAGGCCTTACCGTCAAGCTTTCTTT	CASSLRDRPYRQAFF
TRBV7-2	TRBD1	few	TRBJ2-7	TGTGCCAGCAGTTCCCCGGGACAGGTCCCCTCCGAGCAGTACTTC	CASSSPGQVPSEQYF
TRBV7-2	.	.	TRBJ2-5	TGTGCCAGCAGCTTAGATCCAAGGGAGCCGGGGACCCAGTACTTC	CASSLDPREPGTQYF
TRBV7-2	TRBD1	few	TRBJ2-1	TGTGCCAGCAGCTTTTCGGGACAGCTCAATGAGCAGTTCTTC	CASSFSGQLNEQFF